The 16 T cell receptor beta chains listed next were all sequenced from one sample in a study of blood T cell repertoires in COVID-19. This table comes from immunoSEQ multiplex PCR, and its TCRdb copy is limited to in-frame clones, with some not included. Here the sample spans around 700,000 clones, about 87% being singletons. The sample comprised peripheral blood. The receptor set was obtained from a woman in her late teens or twenties with acute or convalescent COVID-19.

The CDR3 nucleotides read TGTGCCAGCAGACGGAGCCTGAACACTGAAGCTTTCTTT. It specifies CASRRSLNTEAFF. The genes are TRBV25-1 and TRBJ1-1, with D unresolved. The V end lost 6 bases, the J end lost 0 bases, and 8 bases lay between the germline ends. The germline gives CDR1 MGHDK, CDR2 SYGVNS. This CDR3 has 13 residues.

In the case of this clone: Additional DNA sequences in this sample encode the identical CDR3. The rearrangement uses TRBV24-1 and TRBJ2-7; 10 positions agree with TRBD1. V shed 3 bases and J 3 bases; nucleotides not matched to a gene: 4. Germline V gene sequence: CDR1 KGHDR, CDR2 SFDVKD. CDR3 length: 15 amino acids. The CDR3, as DNA: TGTGCCACCAGTGATACCGGGACAGGGGTCTACGAGCAGTACTTC. This codes for CATSDTGTGVYEQYF.

This clone was seen once. The chain uses TRBV6-6 and TRBJ2-1; TRBD2 matches at 12 bases. CDR1 and CDR2 from the germline V gene are MNHNY and SVGAGI (reference sequence). Trimming cost V 5 bases and J 1 base; bases outside gene matches: 6. CDR3 length equals 17 residues. CDR3 region: CASSPRTSGKSYNEQFF. CDR3 in DNA: TGTGCCAGCAGTCCCCGGACTAGCGGGAAATCCTACAATGAGCAGTTCTTC.

J is TRBJ1-2 and V is TRBV4-1, with a tentative D call TRBD1 (5 bases). The length of the CDR3 is 15 residues. V shed 0 bases and J shed 4 bases, with 12 bases lying between them. Looked up from germline, CDR1 is MGHRA and CDR2 is YSYEKL. This chain's CDR3 is CASSQDWLQAYGYTF. The DNA of the CDR3 is TGCGCCAGCAGCCAAGATTGGTTACAGGCCTATGGCTACACCTTC.

The chain is built from TRBV7-2 and TRBJ2-7; no definite D call. Germline-derived CDR1 and CDR2 are SGHTA and FQGNSA. Trimming took off 6 bases at V and 5 bases at J, with 14 bases between the two ends. CDR3 length: 13 residues. The CDR3 sequence: CASRRPPWHEQYF. The DNA for the CDR3 is TGTGCCAGCAGGAGGCCTCCATGGCACGAGCAGTACTTC.

This chain joins TRBV7-9 and TRBJ1-5; D unresolved. CDR1 and CDR2 from the germline V gene are SEHNR and FQNEAQ (reference sequence). The CDR3 is 14 amino acids. V shed 4 bases and J shed 6 bases, with 13 bases lying between them. The CDR3 nucleotides are TGTGCCAGCAGCTCCAACATAGCGGGTCAGCCCCAGCATTTT. Amino acid sequence: CASSSNIAGQPQHF.

The V and J genes are TRBV30 and TRBJ1-4; D might be TRBD1 (5 bases). The V and J ends lost 3 bases and 8 bases respectively, with 13 bases between them. CDR1 is GTSNPN, CDR2 SVGIG, per germline (reference sequence). The CDR3 is 13 amino acids. The CDR3 loop reads CAWRGPKNEKLFF. CDR3 DNA: TGTGCCTGGAGGGGGCCTAAAAACGAAAAACTGTTTTTT.

This chain connects TRBV24-1 to TRBJ2-5; TRBD2 agrees at 7 bases. This CDR3 is built from 17 residues. V trimming: 3 bases; J trimming: 5 bases; junction bases outside the gene matches: 14. Germline loops: CDR1 KGHDR, CDR2 SFDVKD. In DNA, the CDR3 is TGTGCCACCAGTGATACACCTTTCCGGGGGGAGTCGGAGACCCAGTACTTC. Translating gives CATSDTPFRGESETQYF.

Note on this clone: The same CDR3 can be traced to other DNA sequences in this sample. This sequence joins TRBV2 and TRBJ1-3, with TRBD1 identical over 11 bases. This CDR3 is 15 amino acids long. After removal of 4 bases from V and 1 base from J, the junction contained 0 bases not matched to a gene. Germline values: CDR1 SNHLY, CDR2 FYNNEI. The CDR3: CASSGDRGSGNTIYF. CDR3 sequence (DNA): TGTGCCAGCAGTGGGGACAGGGGGTCTGGAAACACCATATATTTT.

This clone appeared once. J is TRBJ1-1 and V is TRBV6-5; no clear D. Trimming left V 8 bases short and J 4 bases short, with 14 bases between. The CDR3 loop spans 13 amino acids. Germline V CDR1 and CDR2: MNHEY, SVGAGI. This CDR3 reads CASGGGGLTEAFF. The CDR3 nucleotides are TGTGCCAGCGGAGGCGGAGGGCTCACTGAAGCTTTCTTT.

This clone was seen a single time. The chain uses TRBV28 and TRBJ2-7, with D unresolved. The CDR3 spans 15 residues. Germline values: CDR1 MDHEN, CDR2 SYDVKM. V was clipped by 2 bases and J by 1 base, with 12 bases between them. The CDR3 reads CASSLRQAISYEQYF. The CDR3 nucleotides read TGTGCCAGCAGTTTACGGCAGGCGATATCCTACGAGCAGTACTTC. The full variable domain, in which reference TRBV28 and TRBJ2-7 provide the parts outside the CDR3, is DVKVTQSSRYLVKRTGEKVFLECVQDMDHENMFWYRQDPGLGLRLIYFSYDVKMKEKGDIPEGYSVSREKKERFSLILESASTNQTSMYLCASSLRQAISYEQYFGPGTRLTVT.

The chain recombines TRBV7-2 with TRBJ2-1; D is unresolved. CDR1 SGHTA and CDR2 FQGNSA come from the germline V gene. The CDR3 is made up of 13 amino acids. The V and J ends lost 6 bases and 8 bases respectively, with 14 bases between them. As DNA, the CDR3 is TGTGCCAGCAGTTTTAACTCAGGCTATGAGCAGTTCTTC. Protein sequence: CASSFNSGYEQFF.

The chain joins TRBV28 to TRBJ1-5; no clear D gene. This CDR3 has 15 residues. Trimming stripped 2 bases from V and 5 bases from J, with 13 bases between. CDR1 is MDHEN, CDR2 SYDVKM, per germline. This chain's CDR3 is CASSLIRVGDQPQHF. CDR3 sequence (DNA): TGTGCCAGCAGTTTAATTAGGGTGGGAGATCAGCCCCAGCATTTT.

The genes are TRBV29-1 and TRBJ1-1; D possibly corresponds to TRBD1 (6 bases). This CDR3 is built from 14 residues. The ends were cut back, 2 bases at V and 1 base at J, with 11 bases in the middle. Germline CDR1 SQVTM, CDR2 ANQGSEA. The CDR3, as DNA: TGCAGCGTTGAAAGGGGGTTGGGGAACACTGAAGCTTTCTTT. It yields the protein CSVERGLGNTEAFF.

J is TRBJ1-2 and V is TRBV11-2; D is possibly TRBD1 (5 bases). This CDR3 is built from 15 residues. Germline CDR1 is SGHAT and CDR2 is FQNNGV. V was pared by 0 bases and J by 1 base, with 9 bases between. Here the CDR3 DNA reads TGTGCCAGCAGCTTAGAGGAGGGGCTTAACTATGGCTACACCTTC. Translating gives CASSLEEGLNYGYTF.

This clone was seen once. The genes are TRBV18 and TRBJ1-5; 7 bases are a match to TRBD1. With 3 bases clipped from V and 9 bases from J, the junction kept 11 bases outside the gene matches. CDR3 length equals 15 residues. Germline CDR1 KGHSH, CDR2 LQKENI. DNA of the CDR3: TGTGCCAGCTCACCCTCGGGACAGCCCCTTAGGCCCCAGCATTTT. It yields the protein CASSPSGQPLRPQHF.